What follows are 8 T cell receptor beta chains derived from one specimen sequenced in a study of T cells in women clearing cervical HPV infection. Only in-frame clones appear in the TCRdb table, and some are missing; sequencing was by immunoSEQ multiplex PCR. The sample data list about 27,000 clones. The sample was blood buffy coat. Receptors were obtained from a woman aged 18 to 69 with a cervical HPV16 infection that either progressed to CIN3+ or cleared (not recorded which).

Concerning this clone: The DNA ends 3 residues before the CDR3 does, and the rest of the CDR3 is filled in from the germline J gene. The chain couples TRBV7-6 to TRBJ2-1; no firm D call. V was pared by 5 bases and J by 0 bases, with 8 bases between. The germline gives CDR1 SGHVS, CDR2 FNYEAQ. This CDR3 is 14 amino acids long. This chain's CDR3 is CASSPPGSYNEQFF. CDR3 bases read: TGTGCCAGCAGCCCCCCAGGCTCCTACAATGAG.

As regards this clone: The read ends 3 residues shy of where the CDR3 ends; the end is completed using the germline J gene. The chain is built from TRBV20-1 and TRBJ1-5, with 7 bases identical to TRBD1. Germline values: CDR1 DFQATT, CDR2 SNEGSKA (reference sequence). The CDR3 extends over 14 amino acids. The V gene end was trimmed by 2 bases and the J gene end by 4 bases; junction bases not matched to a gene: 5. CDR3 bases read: TGCAGTGCTAGATCCGACAGGGAGAATCAGCCC. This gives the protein CSARSDRENQP. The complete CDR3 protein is CSARSDRENQPQHF.

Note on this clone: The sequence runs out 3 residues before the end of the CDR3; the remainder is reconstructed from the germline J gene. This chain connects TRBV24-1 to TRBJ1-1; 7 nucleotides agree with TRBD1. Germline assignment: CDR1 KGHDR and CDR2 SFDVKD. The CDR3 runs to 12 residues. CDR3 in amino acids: CATSGTGGEAFF. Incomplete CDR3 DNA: TGTGCCACCAGTGGGACAGGAGGTGAG.

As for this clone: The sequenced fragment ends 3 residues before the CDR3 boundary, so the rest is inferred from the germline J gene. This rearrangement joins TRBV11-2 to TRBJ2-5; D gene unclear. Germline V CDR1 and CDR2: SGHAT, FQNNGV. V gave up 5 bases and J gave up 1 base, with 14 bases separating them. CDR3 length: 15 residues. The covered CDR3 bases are TGTGCCAGCAGCCTCGAGCCGGGTCTCCAAGAGACC. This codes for CASSLEPGLQET. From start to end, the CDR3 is CASSLEPGLQETQYF.

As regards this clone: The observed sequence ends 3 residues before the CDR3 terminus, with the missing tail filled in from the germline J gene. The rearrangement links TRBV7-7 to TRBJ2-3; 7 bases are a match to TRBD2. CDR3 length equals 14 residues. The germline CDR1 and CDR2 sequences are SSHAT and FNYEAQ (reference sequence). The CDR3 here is CASSRGLAEETQYF. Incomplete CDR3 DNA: TGTGCCAGCAGCCGAGGGCTAGCGGAAGAGACG.

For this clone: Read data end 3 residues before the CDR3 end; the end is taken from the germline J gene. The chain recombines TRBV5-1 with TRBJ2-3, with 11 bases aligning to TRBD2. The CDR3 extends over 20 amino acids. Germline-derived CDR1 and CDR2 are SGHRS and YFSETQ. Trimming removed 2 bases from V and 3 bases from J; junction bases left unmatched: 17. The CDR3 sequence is CASSFPLSSGRSSFTDTQYF. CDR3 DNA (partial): TGCGCCAGCAGCTTTCCCTTGTCTAGCGGGAGGTCAAGTTTTACAGATACG.

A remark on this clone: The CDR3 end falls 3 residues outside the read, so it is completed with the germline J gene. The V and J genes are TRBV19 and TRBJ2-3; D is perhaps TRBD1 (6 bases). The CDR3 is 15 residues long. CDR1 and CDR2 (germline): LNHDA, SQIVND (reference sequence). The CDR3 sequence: CASSMNPGRGETQYF. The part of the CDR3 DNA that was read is TGTGCCAGTAGTATGAACCCAGGCAGGGGAGAGACG.

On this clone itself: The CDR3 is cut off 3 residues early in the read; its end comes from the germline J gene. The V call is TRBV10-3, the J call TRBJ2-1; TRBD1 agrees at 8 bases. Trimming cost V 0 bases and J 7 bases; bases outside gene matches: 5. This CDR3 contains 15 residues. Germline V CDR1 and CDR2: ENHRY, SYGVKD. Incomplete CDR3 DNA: TGTGCCATCAGTGAGTCCCAGGGGGCTGGGAATGAG. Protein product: CAISESQGAGNE. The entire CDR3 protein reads CAISESQGAGNEQFF.